This T cell receptor (beta chain) was sequenced during a study of T cell responses to AZD1222 COVID-19 vaccine. This table comes from immunoSEQ multiplex PCR, and its TCRdb copy is limited to in-frame clones, with some not included. The sample carries about 120,000 clones, around 87% recorded once. The study, taken as a whole, reports: The breadth and depth of Spike-specific TCRs increased once two AZD1222 doses had been given. Females outnumbered males among donors, who were mostly white British; clonal diversity was possibly underestimated. Vaccine-associated CD4 TCRs ranged over spike, dominating at 160-218 and 743-854.

A few counts support this clone. Its target is not known. Trimming stripped 3 bases from V and 4 bases from J, with 18 bases between. The CDR3 is 16 residues long. Per germline, CDR1 SGHNT and CDR2 YYREEE (reference sequence). V is TRBV5-4 and J is TRBJ2-3, with a weak D call TRBD2 (6 bases). This TCR derives from an adult in good health. This specimen consisted of peripheral blood, obtained on day 0 of AZD1222 vaccination. The CDR3 nucleotides are TGTGCCAGCAGCTGGGACGGGACTCGGATCGCAGATACGCAGTATTTT. Translated: CASSWDGTRIADTQYF.